What follows are 4 T cell receptor beta chains derived from one specimen sequenced in a study of tumor and adjacent non-tumor tissue in lung cancer. Three rounds of nested PCR, following a modified ARM-PCR protocol, produced the TCRbeta library. TCRdb analysed the multiplex PCR reads with MiXCR anew, one entry per CDR3 protein. The repertoire holds 60,000 to 85,000 distinct CDR3 sequences, with around 82% as singletons. RNA was extracted from bulk tissue without any cell sorting. The normal lung tissue was taken more than 3 cm from the tumor edge. The sequencing sample was made of distant non-tumor lung tissue. The receptors stem from a man between 60 and 75 years old with non-small cell lung cancer.

This clonotype was detected once. In this CDR3 the conserved last residue, phenylalanine or tryptophan, is missing, so a read error is likely. The chain couples TRBV6-5 to TRBJ2-1; D is possibly TRBD1 or TRBD2 (6 bases each). The germline V gene encodes CDR1 MNHEY and CDR2 SVGAGI. The CDR3 totals 12 residues. The CDR3 DNA is TGTGTCAGCAAACAGGGACTCAATGAGCAGTTCCTC. Translated, it gives CVSKQGLNEQFL.

This clonotype occurred once. V and J are TRBV29-1 and TRBJ2-6, with a tentative D call TRBD2 (7 bases). CDR1 and CDR2 from the germline V gene are SQVTM and ANQGSEA. This CDR3 region has 16 residues. Trimming removed 0 bases from V and 11 bases from J, with 20 bases in between. The CDR3 DNA reads TGCAGCGTTGAAGATCGCGCGGGGGCTGGTGCCGACGTCCTGACTTTC. Protein: CSVEDRAGAGADVLTF.

The chain couples TRBV21-1 to TRBJ2-3. TRBV21-1 is deemed a pseudogene. The CDR3 extends over 15 amino acids. The CDR3 reads CGSSNLPTSTDTQYF. The CDR3 DNA sequence: TGTGGCAGCAGCAATTTGCCCACCAGCACAGATACGCAGTATTTT.

On this clonotype itself: The missing conserved phenylalanine or tryptophan at the end of this CDR3 makes a read error likely. The V call is TRBV7-8, the J call TRBJ2-7; D ambiguous. The CDR3 consists of 16 residues. CDR1 is SGHVS, CDR2 FQNEAQ, per germline. CDR3 region: CASNLDGLGSSYEQYL. The CDR3 coding sequence is TGTGCCAGCAACTTAGATGGGCTCGGCAGCTCCTACGAGCAGTACCTA.